The clone carrying this T cell receptor beta chain was seen repeatedly, ten times or more. The target antigen is unknown. These data come from a study of response to subunit inactivated influenza vaccine. General study findings and limits: The authors suggested that every seasonal influenza vaccination recruits few new T cells.

TCRdb redid the calling of the RT-PCR reads with MiXCR, one entry per CDR3 protein. The sample carries about 160,000 distinct CDR3 sequences, roughly 10% recorded once. V lost 1 base and J 5 bases, leaving 14 bases between the germline ends. Germline CDR1 is SGHAT and CDR2 is FQNNGV. This CDR3 is built from 15 residues. This receptor was identified in a man aged 45-65 years who received an inactivated influenza vaccine. This chain joins TRBV11-2 and TRBJ1-1; D is uncertain. The material sequenced was non-naive T cells sorted from PBMCs, taken roughly 48 days after vaccination. This CDR3 reads CASSLGSGFGTEAFF. The DNA for the CDR3 is TGTGCCAGCAGCTTAGGATCGGGCTTCGGAACTGAAGCTTTCTTT. Full variable domain (missing parts from reference TRBV11-2 and TRBJ1-1): EAGVAQSPRYKIIEKRQSVAFWCNPISGHATLYWYQQILGQGPKLLIQFQNNGVVDDSQLPKDRFSAERLKGVDSTLKIQPAKLEDSAVYLCASSLGSGFGTEAFFGQGTRLTVV.